This paragraph covers one TCR beta chain sequence. Its specificity is unknown. The record originates from a study of T cell responses to AZD1222 COVID-19 vaccine. Profiled with immunoSEQ multiplex PCR; TCRdb holds only in-frame clones, not every one. The profile shows roughly 200,000 clones, around nine tenths of them singletons. Broader study findings: Unmutated variant regions are reportedly targeted by nearly half of spike-specific TCRs. The sample set comprised mostly white British donors with more females, and clonal diversity was possibly underestimated.

The CDR3 runs to 19 residues. Germline values: CDR1 SNHLY, CDR2 FYNNEI. The V end was cut by 4 bases, the J end by 0 bases, with 25 bases between. The rearrangement joins TRBV2 to TRBJ2-7; no definite D call. Source: peripheral blood, taken on day 0 of AZD1222 vaccination. This clonotype was obtained from an adult in good health. The CDR3 is CASSGSRSYKQGTSYEQYF. The CDR3 DNA reads as TGTGCCAGCAGTGGGTCACGGTCGTATAAACAAGGAACCTCCTACGAGCAGTACTTC.